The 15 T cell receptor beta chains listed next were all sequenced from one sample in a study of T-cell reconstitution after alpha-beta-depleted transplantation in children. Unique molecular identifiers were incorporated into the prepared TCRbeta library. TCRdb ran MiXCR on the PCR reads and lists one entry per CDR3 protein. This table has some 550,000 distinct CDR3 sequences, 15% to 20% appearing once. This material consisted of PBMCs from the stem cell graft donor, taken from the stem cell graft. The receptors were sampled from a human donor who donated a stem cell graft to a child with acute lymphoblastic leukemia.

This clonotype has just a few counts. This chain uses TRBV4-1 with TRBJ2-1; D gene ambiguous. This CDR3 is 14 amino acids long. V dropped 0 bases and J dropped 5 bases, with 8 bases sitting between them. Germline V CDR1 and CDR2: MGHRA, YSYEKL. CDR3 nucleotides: TGCGCCAGCAGCCAAGATCCTTATAACAATGAGCAGTTCTTC. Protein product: CASSQDPYNNEQFF.

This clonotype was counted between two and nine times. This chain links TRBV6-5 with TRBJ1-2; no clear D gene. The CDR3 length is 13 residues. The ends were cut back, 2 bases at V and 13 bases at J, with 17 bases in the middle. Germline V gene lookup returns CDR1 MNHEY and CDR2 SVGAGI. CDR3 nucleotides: TGTGCCAGCAGTTACGGGGAGGGCTACTCGTCCACCTTC. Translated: CASSYGEGYSSTF.

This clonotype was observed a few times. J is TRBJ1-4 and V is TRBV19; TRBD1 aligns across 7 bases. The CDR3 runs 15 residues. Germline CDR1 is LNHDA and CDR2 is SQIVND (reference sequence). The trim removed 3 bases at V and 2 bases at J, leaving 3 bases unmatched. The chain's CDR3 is CASSMGTATNEKLFF. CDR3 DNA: TGTGCCAGTAGTATGGGGACAGCTACTAATGAAAAACTGTTTTTT.

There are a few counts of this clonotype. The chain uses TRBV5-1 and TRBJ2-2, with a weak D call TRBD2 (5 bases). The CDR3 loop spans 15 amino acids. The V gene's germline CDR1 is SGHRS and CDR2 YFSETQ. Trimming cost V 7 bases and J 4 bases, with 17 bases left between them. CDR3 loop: CASLGEWASTGELFF. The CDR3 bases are TGCGCCAGCTTGGGAGAGTGGGCCAGCACCGGGGAGCTGTTTTTT.

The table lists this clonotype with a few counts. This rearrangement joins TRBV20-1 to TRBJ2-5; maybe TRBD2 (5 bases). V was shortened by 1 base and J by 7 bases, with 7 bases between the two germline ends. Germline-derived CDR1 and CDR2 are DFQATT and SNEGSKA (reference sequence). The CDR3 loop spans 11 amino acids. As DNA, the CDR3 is TGCAGTGCTAGAGTCCGGGGGACCCAGTACTTC. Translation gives CSARVRGTQYF.

The CDR3 loop is CAISDWERSDIQYF. The CDR3 DNA reads TGTGCCATCAGTGATTGGGAAAGATCGGACATTCAGTACTTC. The chain joins TRBV10-3 to TRBJ2-4; D not resolved. The CDR3 consists of 14 residues. Germline values: CDR1 ENHRY, CDR2 SYGVKD. The V end was cut by 3 bases, the J end by 8 bases, with 14 bases between.

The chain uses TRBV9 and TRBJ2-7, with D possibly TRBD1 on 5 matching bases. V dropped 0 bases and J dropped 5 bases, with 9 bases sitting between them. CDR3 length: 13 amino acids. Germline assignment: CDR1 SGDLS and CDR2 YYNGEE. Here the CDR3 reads CASSVGQGHEQYF. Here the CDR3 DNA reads TGTGCCAGCAGCGTAGGGCAGGGCCACGAGCAGTACTTC. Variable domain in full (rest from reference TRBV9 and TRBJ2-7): DSGVTQTPKHLITATGQRVTLRCSPRSGDLSVYWYQQSLDQGLQFLIQYYNGEERAKGNILERFSAQQFPDLHSELNLSSLELGDSALYFCASSVGQGHEQYFGPGTRLTVT.

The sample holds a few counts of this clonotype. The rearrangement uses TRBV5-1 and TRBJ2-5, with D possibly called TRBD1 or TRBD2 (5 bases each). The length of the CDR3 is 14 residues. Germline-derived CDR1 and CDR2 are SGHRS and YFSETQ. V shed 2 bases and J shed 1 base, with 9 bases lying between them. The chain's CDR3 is CASSFRGSQETQYF. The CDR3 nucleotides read TGCGCCAGCAGCTTTCGGGGCAGCCAAGAGACCCAGTACTTC.

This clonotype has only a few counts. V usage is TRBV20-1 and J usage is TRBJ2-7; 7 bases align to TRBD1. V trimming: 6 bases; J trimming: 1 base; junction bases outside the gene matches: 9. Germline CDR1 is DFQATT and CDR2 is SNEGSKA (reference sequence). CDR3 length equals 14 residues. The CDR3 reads CSAKLRDSSYEQYF. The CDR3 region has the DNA TGCAGTGCCAAACTCCGGGACAGTTCCTACGAGCAGTACTTC.

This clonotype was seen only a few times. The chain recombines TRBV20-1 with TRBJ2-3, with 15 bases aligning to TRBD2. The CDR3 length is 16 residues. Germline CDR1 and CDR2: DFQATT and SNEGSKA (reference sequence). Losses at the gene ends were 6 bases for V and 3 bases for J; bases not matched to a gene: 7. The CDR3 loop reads CSARGLAGGLTDTQYF. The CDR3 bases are TGCAGTGCCCGAGGACTAGCGGGAGGGCTTACAGATACGCAGTATTTT.

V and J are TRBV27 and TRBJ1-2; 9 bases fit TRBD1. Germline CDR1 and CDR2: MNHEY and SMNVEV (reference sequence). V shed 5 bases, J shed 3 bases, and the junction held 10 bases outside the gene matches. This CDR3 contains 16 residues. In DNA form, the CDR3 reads TGTGCCAGCAGTCCCGAAGGGGACAGGGAAGACTATGGCTACACCTTC. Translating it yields CASSPEGDREDYGYTF.

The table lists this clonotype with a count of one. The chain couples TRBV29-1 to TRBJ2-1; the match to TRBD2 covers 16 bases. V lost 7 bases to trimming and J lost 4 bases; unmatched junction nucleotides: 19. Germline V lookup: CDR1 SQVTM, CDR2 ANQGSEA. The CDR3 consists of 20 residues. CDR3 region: CSAHIGPGLAGGPRYNEQFF. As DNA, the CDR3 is TGCAGCGCCCATATAGGACCGGGACTAGCGGGAGGGCCGAGGTACAATGAGCAGTTCTTC.

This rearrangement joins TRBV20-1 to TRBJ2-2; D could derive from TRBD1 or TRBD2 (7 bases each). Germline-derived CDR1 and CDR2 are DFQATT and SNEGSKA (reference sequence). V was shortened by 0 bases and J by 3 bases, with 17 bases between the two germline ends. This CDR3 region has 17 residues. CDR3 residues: CSARDLGRDSDTGELFF. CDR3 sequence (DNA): TGCAGTGCTAGAGATTTGGGGAGGGACAGTGACACCGGGGAGCTGTTTTTT.

CDR3 in amino acids: CASSLASEPSSGNTIYF. DNA for the CDR3: TGCGCCAGCAGCTTGGCGTCAGAACCGTCCTCTGGAAACACCATATATTTT. The chain couples TRBV5-1 to TRBJ1-3; unclear D gene. The germline CDR1 and CDR2 sequences are SGHRS and YFSETQ. Trimming took 0 bases from V and 0 from J, leaving 13 bases between them. The CDR3 runs to 17 residues.

This CDR3 reads CASSSGGTGYEQYF. DNA for the CDR3: TGTGCCAGCAGCTCAGGTGGGACAGGCTACGAGCAGTACTTC. The gene calls are TRBV7-8 and TRBJ2-7; 8 bases fit TRBD1. Germline lookup yields CDR1 SGHVS and CDR2 FQNEAQ. V lost 4 bases and J lost 3; bases outside the gene matches: 5. The CDR3 covers 14 residues.